One and the same sample provided the 14 T cell receptor beta chains below, sequenced in a study of shared clonotypes between healthy human individuals (dated by TCRdb to between 2020 and 2021). The library was prepared using the immunoSEQ multiplex PCR assay. Drawn from immuneACCESS, this table holds only the in-frame rearrangements with V and J called that TCRdb kept. Clones are partly lost; checked studies trace under half to an unresolved V gene and leave the rest unexplained. Across this sample there are some 470,000 clones, with approximately 80% seen only once. The ten largest clones add up to under 15% of the sample. The sequencing input was PBMCs. These receptors were collected from a middle-aged woman in good health. Some clones in this sample may be carry-over from other donors' samples.

This clone was picked up a small number of times. The gene calls are TRBV6-6 and TRBJ2-3, with D possibly matching TRBD1 (5 bases). Germline CDR1 MNHNY, CDR2 SVGAGI (reference sequence). This CDR3 comprises 16 residues. Trimming cost V 2 bases and J 1 base, with 13 bases left between them. CDR3 DNA: TGTGCCAGCAGTTACCGGCAGGGAAGGGGCACAGATACGCAGTATTTT. This sequence encodes CASSYRQGRGTDTQYF.

The chain recombines TRBV28 with TRBJ1-5, with D perhaps matching TRBD1 (6 bases). Trimming left V 10 bases short and J 5 bases short, with 15 bases between. Germline CDR1 and CDR2: MDHEN and SYDVKM. CDR3 length: 13 residues. The CDR3 loop is CANGRGADQPQHF. The DNA of the CDR3 is TGTGCCAATGGGAGGGGGGCTGATCAGCCCCAGCATTTT.

As for this clone: An end of the junction does not agree with germline; a read error may underlie this. The chain carries TRBV19 and TRBJ1-5, with D tentatively TRBD1 (6 bases). Germline loops: CDR1 LNHDA, CDR2 SQIVND (reference sequence). The CDR3 contains 15 residues. The CDR3 DNA reads TGTGCCAGTAGTTTAGAGGGGGTTAGCAATCAGCCCCAGCATTTT. This encodes CASSLEGVSNQPQHF. Using reference TRBV19 and TRBJ1-5 for the parts outside the CDR3, the full variable domain is DGGITQSPKYLFRKEGQNVTLSCEQNLNHDAMYWYRQDPGQGLRLIYYSQIVNDFQKGDIAEGYSVSREKKESFPLTVTSAQKNPTAFYLCASSLEGVSNQPQHFGDGTRLSIL.

On this clone itself: Sequence at one end of the junction differs from germline and may be a read error. This rearrangement joins TRBV7-7 to TRBJ2-1, with D possibly being TRBD1 or TRBD2 (5 bases each). The length of the CDR3 is 16 residues. CDR1 is SSHAT and CDR2 is FNYEAQ in the germline V gene (reference sequence). In nucleotides, the CDR3 is TGTGCTAGCAGCCCGGGACCTGGGAGCTCCTACAATGAGCAGTTCTTC. Translating gives CASSPGPGSSYNEQFF.

The chain couples TRBV5-1 to TRBJ2-7; 9 bases fit TRBD2. V trimming: 4 bases; J trimming: 0 bases; junction bases outside the gene matches: 5. This CDR3 spans 15 amino acids. Germline CDR1 SGHRS, CDR2 YFSETQ. The CDR3 region has the DNA TGCGCCAGCAGCATTAGCGGGAGTCGCTCCTACGAGCAGTACTTC. Amino acids: CASSISGSRSYEQYF.

CDR3 protein: CASSLTEGGQAYGYTF. CDR3 bases: TGTGCCAGCAGCTTAACTGAGGGAGGACAGGCCTATGGCTACACCTTC. The chain carries TRBV7-3 and TRBJ1-2; 7 nucleotides line up with TRBD1. There are 16 residues in the CDR3. V shed 0 bases, J shed 4 bases, and the junction held 8 bases outside the gene matches. Germline values: CDR1 SGHTA, CDR2 FQGTGA.

This chain connects TRBV25-1 to TRBJ2-5; 9 nucleotides align to TRBD1. The ends lost 6 bases at V and 11 bases at J; junction bases unmatched: 16. Germline assignment: CDR1 MGHDK and CDR2 SYGVNS. The CDR3 contains 15 residues. The DNA of the CDR3 is TGTGCCAGCAGCGATCAACAGGGGGCAGCCTACGCACAGTACTTC. It is translated as CASSDQQGAAYAQYF.

This chain connects TRBV2 to TRBJ2-5, with D perhaps matching TRBD1 (5 bases). CDR3 length: 14 amino acids. V was shortened by 4 bases and J by 3 bases, with 12 bases between the two germline ends. Germline V gene data show CDR1 as SNHLY and CDR2 as FYNNEI. The CDR3 loop is CASSGQGGEETQYF. The DNA of the CDR3 is TGTGCCAGCAGTGGGCAGGGTGGGGAAGAGACCCAGTACTTC.

V is TRBV15 and J is TRBJ2-1; D gene unclear. This CDR3 has 13 amino acids. Trimming took off 0 bases at V and 8 bases at J, with 8 bases between the two ends. Germline CDR1 LNHNV, CDR2 YYDKDF (reference sequence). CDR3 DNA: TGTGCCACCAGCAGAGATCTCCAGGATGAGCAGTTCTTC. Protein product: CATSRDLQDEQFF. Using reference TRBV15 and TRBJ2-1 for the parts outside the CDR3, the full variable domain is DAMVIQNPRYQVTQFGKPVTLSCSQTLNHNVMYWYQQKSSQAPKLLFHYYDKDFNNEADTPDNFQSRRPNTSFCFLDIRSPGLGDTAMYLCATSRDLQDEQFFGPGTRLTVL.

The chain uses TRBV27 and TRBJ2-1; D gene uncertain. CDR1 and CDR2 from the germline V gene are MNHEY and SMNVEV (reference sequence). V dropped 6 bases and J dropped 4 bases, with 7 bases sitting between them. The CDR3 totals 12 residues. The CDR3 sequence: CASSTAYNEQFF. The CDR3 coding sequence is TGTGCCAGCAGCACAGCTTACAATGAGCAGTTCTTC.

This chain connects TRBV6-1 to TRBJ2-7; D gene ambiguous. The CDR3 contains 15 residues. With 3 bases removed from V and 3 bases from J, the gap between germline ends came to 15 bases. Germline lookup yields CDR1 MNHNS and CDR2 SASEGT. The CDR3 region has the DNA TGTGCCAGCAGTGATGTTTCCCTCGCCCACTACGAGCAGTACTTC. Translated, it gives CASSDVSLAHYEQYF.

This chain joins TRBV10-2 and TRBJ1-5; a possible D gene is TRBD1 (5 bases). The CDR3 loop spans 15 amino acids. V gave up 5 bases and J gave up 2 bases, with 13 bases separating them. CDR1 WSHSY and CDR2 SAAADI come from the germline V gene. CDR3 DNA sequence: TGCGCCAGCAGTTTGGACCAAGGGGGCAATCAGCCCCAGCATTTT. This gives the protein CASSLDQGGNQPQHF.

This clone was recorded once. The chain has TRBV2 and TRBJ2-6; the match to TRBD1 covers 7 bases. Trimming cost V 7 bases and J 6 bases; bases outside gene matches: 21. This CDR3 is 19 amino acids long. Germline CDR1 SNHLY, CDR2 FYNNEI. The CDR3 loop reads CASINGTALWSSLANVLTF. CDR3 DNA sequence: TGTGCCAGCATCAACGGGACAGCCCTTTGGTCCTCTTTGGCCAACGTCCTGACTTTC. Looking up the rest from reference TRBV2 and TRBJ2-6 gives the full variable domain: EPEVTQTPSHQVTQMGQEVILRCVPISNHLYFYWYRQILGQKVEFLVSFYNNEISEKSEIFDDQFSVERPDGSNFTLKIRSTKLEDSAMYFCASINGTALWSSLANVLTFGAGSRLTVL.

V and J are TRBV4-2 and TRBJ2-1; D not resolved. Germline V CDR1 and CDR2: LGHNA, YNFKEQ. The CDR3 spans 13 residues. V was clipped by 1 base and J by 6 bases, with 7 bases between them. In DNA form, the CDR3 reads TGTGCCAGCAGCCAAGGATGGGGCAATGAGCAGTTCTTC. The encoded protein is CASSQGWGNEQFF.